This TCR beta chain was captured in a study of a mutant IDH1 vaccine in newly diagnosed glioma (dated by TCRdb to the early 2020s). Some background on the complete study: Eight vaccinations were administered to patients in weeks 1, 3, 5, 7, 11, 15, 19 and 23, corresponding to visits V03 through V10. Of the approximately 30 treated patients, about 60% were male and approximately 40% were female, and the mean age was roughly 40 years. Before enrollment, most patients had been given radiochemotherapy with temozolomide as standard therapy, while the rest had received either radiotherapy alone or temozolomide alone. For exploratory analyses, longitudinal TCRB deep sequencing was carried out in 25 treated patients wherever samples were available. Vaccination began 4-6 weeks after radiotherapy alone, or alongside temozolomide cycles in the chemotherapy-containing groups. Peripheral blood samples were drawn at six visits, namely V03 (baseline), V05, V07, V10, V12 and V13. The paper as a whole reports these results and caveats: Immune responses induced by the vaccine were seen in more than 85% of patients across multiple MHC alleles. Selection of PBMC samples for TCRB deep sequencing was based on availability. Changes in the top peripheral T cell clonotypes picked up by TCRB sequencing did not appear to be linked to pseudoprogression. It was noted by the authors that analyses of patient blood samples could not be reproduced owing to sample limitations.

Germline trimming amounts to 5 bases on V and 6 bases on J, with 4 as the count of junction bases outside the gene matches. The CDR3 runs 15 residues from the cysteine to the phenylalanine. Just the 45-base CDR3 DNA is kept, in frame starting at base 1. From a lookup of the germline V gene, CDR1 and CDR2 are SGHTA and FQGTGA. Receptor amplification or capture employed the immunoSEQ multiplex PCR assay. The hsTCRB Kit was used according to the manufacturer's protocol to amplify rearranged TCR beta chain sequences. TCRB libraries were sequenced on an Illumina MiSeq. The published analysis was carried out like this. The kit vendor's proprietary platform handled demultiplexing, trimming and gene mapping. The table comes from immuneACCESS by way of TCRdb, which keeps in-frame sequences with V and J called. Part of the clones is missing from these tables; in studies checked, under half for an unresolved V gene and the rest for unknown reasons. That table is the source of V, J and clone size, and D and trimming were worked out from the DNA. A total of 39,000 or so clones appear in this sample, approximately 78% of them only once. Around 5.5% of the sample goes to the ten largest clones.

The time point label on this specimen signifies: week 5, during vaccination. Each vaccine dose, consisting of 300 ug of a 20-mer mutant IDH1 peptide in Montanide, was administered subcutaneously with topical imiquimod. Newly diagnosed WHO grade 3 or 4 IDH1-mutant astrocytomas showing loss of nuclear ATRX were present in the donors. The samples were drawn from NOA16, a multicentre, single-arm, open-label phase I trial in Germany that tested a mutant IDH1 peptide vaccine in humans for the first time. Genomic DNA for TCRB sequencing was isolated from EDTA blood with the DNeasy Blood and Tissue Kit. This clone was recorded a few times. This clone's antigen is unknown. Base qualities are not recorded, but no much larger clone differs from it by a single base.

The receptor chain draws on TRBV7-3 and TRBJ2-1; 13 bases in the junction line up with TRBD2. The receptor was isolated from a man in his forties with glioma. The sample in question was PBMCs, obtained from a glioma patient whose treatment included an IDH1 peptide vaccine. The DNA sequence is TGTGCCAGCAGCACGGGACTAGCGGGGCTCAATGAGCAGTTCTTC. Protein translation: CASSTGLAGLNEQFF.